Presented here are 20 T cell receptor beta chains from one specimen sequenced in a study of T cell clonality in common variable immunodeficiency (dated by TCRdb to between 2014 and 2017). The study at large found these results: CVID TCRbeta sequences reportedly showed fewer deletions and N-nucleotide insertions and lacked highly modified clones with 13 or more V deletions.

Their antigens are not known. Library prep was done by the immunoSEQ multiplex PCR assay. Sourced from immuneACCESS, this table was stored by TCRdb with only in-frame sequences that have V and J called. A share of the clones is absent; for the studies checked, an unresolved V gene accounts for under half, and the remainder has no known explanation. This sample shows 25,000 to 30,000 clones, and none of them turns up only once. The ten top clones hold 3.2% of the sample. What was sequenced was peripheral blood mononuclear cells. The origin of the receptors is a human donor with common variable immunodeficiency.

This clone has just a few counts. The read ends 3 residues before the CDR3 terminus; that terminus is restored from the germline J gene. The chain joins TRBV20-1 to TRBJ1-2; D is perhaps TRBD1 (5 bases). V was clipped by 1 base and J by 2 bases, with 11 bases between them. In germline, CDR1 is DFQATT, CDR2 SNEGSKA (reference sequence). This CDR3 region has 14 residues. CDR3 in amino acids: CSARVSGHNYGYTF. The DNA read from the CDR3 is TGCAGTGCTAGAGTGTCAGGGCACAACTATGGC.

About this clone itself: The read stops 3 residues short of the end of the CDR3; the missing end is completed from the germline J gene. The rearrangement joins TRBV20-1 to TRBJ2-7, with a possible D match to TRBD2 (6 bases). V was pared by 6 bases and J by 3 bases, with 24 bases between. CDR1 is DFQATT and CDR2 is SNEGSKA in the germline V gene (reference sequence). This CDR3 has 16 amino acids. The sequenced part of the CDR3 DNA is TGCAGTGCCCTGGACGATGGTAGCGGAAAATTCTACGAG. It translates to CSALDDGSGKFYE. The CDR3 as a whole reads CSALDDGSGKFYEQYF.

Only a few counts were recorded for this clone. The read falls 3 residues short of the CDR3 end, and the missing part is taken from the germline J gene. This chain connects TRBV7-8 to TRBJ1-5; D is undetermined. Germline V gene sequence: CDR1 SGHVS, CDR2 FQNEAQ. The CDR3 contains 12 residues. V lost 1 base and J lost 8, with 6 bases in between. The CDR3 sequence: CASSLGGEPQHF. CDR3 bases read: TGTGCCAGCAGCTTAGGAGGTGAGCCC.

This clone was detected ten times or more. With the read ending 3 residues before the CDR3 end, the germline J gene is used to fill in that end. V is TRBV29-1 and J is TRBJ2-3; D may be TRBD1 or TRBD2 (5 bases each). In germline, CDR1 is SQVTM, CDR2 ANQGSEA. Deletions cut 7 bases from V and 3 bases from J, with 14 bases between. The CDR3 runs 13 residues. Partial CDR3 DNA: TGCAGCGCCGCGAGGGGTCGAACAGATACG. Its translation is CSAARGRTDT. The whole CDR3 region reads CSAARGRTDTQYF.

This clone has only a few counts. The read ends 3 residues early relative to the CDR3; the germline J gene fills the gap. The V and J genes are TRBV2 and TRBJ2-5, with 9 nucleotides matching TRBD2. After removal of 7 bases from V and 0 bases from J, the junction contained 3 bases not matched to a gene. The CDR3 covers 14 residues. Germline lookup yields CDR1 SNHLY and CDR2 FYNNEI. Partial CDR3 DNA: TGTGCCAGCATGTCTAGCGGGAACCAAGAGACC. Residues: CASMSSGNQET. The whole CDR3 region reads CASMSSGNQETQYF.

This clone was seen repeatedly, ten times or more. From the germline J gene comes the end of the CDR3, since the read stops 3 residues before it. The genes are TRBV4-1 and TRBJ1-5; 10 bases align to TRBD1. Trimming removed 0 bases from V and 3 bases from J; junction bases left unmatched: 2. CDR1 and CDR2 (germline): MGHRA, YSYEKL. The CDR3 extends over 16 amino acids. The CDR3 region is CASSQDGTGDNQPQHF. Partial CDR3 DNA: TGCGCCAGCAGCCAAGACGGGACAGGGGACAATCAGCCC.

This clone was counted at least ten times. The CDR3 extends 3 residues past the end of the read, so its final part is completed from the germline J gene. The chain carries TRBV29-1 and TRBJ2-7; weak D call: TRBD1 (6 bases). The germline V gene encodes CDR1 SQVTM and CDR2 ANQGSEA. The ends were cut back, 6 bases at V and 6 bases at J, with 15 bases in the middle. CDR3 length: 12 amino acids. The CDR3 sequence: CSVGNRETEQYF. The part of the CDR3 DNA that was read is TGCAGCGTCGGAAACAGGGAAACCGAG.

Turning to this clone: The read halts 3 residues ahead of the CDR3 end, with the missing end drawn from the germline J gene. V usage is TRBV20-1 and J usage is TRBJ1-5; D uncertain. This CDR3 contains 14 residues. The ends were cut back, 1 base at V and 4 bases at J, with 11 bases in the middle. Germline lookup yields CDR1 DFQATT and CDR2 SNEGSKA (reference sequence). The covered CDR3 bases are TGCAGTGCTAGAGCGTGGGCAGCAAATCAGCCC. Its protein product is CSARAWAANQP. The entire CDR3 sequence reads CSARAWAANQPQHF.

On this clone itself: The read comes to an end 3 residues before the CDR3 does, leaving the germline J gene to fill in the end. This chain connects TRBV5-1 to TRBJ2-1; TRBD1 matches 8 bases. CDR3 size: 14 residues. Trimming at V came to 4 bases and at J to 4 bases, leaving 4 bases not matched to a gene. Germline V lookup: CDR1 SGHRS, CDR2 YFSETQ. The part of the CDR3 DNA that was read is TGCGCCAGCAGCCCAGGACAGGGTTACAATGAG. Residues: CASSPGQGYNE. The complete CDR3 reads CASSPGQGYNEQFF.

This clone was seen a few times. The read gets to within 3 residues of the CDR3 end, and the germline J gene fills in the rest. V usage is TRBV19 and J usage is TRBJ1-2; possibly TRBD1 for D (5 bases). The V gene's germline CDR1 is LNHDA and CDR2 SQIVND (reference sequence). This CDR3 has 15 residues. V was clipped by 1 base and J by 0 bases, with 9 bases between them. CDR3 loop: CASSIATGPNYGYTF. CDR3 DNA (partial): TGTGCCAGTAGTATAGCCACAGGACCTAACTATGGC.

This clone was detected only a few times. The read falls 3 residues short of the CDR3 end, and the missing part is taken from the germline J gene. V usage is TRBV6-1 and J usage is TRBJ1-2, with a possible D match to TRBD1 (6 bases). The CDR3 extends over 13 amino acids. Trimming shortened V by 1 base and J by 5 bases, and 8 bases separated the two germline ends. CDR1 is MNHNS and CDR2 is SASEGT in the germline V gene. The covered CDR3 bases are TGTGCCAGCAGTGAAGGGACAGCTTATGGC. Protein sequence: CASSEGTAYG. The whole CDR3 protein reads CASSEGTAYGYTF.

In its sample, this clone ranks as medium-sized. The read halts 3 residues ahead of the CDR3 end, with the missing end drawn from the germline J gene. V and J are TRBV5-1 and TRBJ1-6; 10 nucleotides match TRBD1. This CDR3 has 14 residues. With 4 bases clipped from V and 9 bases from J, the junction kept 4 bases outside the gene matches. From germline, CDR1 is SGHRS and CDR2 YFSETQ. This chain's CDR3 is CASSIGQGGSPLHF. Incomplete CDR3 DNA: TGCGCCAGCAGCATAGGACAGGGGGGTTCACCC.

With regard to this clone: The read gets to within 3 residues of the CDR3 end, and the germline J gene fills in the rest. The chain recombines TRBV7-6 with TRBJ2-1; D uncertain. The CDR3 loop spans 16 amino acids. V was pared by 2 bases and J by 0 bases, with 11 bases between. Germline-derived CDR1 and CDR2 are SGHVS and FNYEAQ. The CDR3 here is CASSLRPEGSYNEQFF. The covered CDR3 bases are TGTGCCAGCAGCTTAAGGCCCGAAGGCTCCTACAATGAG.

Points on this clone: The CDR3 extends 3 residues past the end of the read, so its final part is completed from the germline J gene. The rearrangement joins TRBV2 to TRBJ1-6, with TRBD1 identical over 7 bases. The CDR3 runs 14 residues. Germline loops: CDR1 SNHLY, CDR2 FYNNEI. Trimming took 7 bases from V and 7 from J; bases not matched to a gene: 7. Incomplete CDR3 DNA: TGTGCCAGCATTGCGACAGGGATCAATTCACCC. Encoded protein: CASIATGINSP. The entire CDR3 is CASIATGINSPLHF.

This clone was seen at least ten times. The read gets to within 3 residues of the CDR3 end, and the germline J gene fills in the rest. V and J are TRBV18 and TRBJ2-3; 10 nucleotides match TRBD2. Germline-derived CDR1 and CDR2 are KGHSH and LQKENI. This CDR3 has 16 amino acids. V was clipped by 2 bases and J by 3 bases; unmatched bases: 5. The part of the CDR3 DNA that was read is TGTGCCAGCTCACCAGAAATAGCGGGAGGTACAGATACG. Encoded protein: CASSPEIAGGTDT. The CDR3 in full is CASSPEIAGGTDTQYF.

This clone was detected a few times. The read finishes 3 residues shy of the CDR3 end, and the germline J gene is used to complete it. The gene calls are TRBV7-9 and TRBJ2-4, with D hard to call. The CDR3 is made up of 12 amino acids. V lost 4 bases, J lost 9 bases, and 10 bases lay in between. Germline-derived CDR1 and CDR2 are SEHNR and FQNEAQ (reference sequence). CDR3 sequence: CASSSSFSIQYF. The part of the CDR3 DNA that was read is TGTGCCAGCAGCTCTTCTTTTAGCATT.

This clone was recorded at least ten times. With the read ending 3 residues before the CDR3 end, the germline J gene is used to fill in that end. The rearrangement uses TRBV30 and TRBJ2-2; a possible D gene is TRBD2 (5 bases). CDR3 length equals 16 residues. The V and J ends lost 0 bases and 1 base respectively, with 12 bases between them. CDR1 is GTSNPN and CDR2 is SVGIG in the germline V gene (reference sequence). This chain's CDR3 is CAWSVRGQMNTGELFF. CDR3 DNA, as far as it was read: TGTGCCTGGAGTGTACGAGGGCAGATGAACACCGGGGAG.

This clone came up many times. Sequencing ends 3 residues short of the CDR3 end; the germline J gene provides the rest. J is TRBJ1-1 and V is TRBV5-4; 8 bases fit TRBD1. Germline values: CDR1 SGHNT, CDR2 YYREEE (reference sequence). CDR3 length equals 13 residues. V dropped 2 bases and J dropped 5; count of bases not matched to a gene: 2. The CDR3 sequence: CASSFRGLTEAFF. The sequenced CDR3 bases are TGTGCCAGCAGCTTCAGGGGGCTGACTGAA.

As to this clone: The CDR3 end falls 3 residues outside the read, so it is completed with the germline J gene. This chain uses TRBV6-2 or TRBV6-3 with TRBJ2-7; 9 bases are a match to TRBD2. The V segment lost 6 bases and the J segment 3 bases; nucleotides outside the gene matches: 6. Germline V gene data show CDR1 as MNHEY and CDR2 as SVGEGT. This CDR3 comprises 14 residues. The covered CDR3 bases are TGTGCCAGCAGAGTAGCGGGAGCGAGCTACGAG. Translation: CASRVAGASYE. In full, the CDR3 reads CASRVAGASYEQYF.

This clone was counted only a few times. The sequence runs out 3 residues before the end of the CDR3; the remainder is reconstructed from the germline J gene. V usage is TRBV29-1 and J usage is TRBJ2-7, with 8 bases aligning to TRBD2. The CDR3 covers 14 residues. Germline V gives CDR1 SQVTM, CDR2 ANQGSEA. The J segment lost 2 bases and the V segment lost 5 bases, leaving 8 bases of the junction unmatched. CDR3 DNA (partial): TGCAGCGTTCGGGGGGGAGGGGAAACCTACGAG. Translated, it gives CSVRGGGETYE. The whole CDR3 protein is CSVRGGGETYEQYF.